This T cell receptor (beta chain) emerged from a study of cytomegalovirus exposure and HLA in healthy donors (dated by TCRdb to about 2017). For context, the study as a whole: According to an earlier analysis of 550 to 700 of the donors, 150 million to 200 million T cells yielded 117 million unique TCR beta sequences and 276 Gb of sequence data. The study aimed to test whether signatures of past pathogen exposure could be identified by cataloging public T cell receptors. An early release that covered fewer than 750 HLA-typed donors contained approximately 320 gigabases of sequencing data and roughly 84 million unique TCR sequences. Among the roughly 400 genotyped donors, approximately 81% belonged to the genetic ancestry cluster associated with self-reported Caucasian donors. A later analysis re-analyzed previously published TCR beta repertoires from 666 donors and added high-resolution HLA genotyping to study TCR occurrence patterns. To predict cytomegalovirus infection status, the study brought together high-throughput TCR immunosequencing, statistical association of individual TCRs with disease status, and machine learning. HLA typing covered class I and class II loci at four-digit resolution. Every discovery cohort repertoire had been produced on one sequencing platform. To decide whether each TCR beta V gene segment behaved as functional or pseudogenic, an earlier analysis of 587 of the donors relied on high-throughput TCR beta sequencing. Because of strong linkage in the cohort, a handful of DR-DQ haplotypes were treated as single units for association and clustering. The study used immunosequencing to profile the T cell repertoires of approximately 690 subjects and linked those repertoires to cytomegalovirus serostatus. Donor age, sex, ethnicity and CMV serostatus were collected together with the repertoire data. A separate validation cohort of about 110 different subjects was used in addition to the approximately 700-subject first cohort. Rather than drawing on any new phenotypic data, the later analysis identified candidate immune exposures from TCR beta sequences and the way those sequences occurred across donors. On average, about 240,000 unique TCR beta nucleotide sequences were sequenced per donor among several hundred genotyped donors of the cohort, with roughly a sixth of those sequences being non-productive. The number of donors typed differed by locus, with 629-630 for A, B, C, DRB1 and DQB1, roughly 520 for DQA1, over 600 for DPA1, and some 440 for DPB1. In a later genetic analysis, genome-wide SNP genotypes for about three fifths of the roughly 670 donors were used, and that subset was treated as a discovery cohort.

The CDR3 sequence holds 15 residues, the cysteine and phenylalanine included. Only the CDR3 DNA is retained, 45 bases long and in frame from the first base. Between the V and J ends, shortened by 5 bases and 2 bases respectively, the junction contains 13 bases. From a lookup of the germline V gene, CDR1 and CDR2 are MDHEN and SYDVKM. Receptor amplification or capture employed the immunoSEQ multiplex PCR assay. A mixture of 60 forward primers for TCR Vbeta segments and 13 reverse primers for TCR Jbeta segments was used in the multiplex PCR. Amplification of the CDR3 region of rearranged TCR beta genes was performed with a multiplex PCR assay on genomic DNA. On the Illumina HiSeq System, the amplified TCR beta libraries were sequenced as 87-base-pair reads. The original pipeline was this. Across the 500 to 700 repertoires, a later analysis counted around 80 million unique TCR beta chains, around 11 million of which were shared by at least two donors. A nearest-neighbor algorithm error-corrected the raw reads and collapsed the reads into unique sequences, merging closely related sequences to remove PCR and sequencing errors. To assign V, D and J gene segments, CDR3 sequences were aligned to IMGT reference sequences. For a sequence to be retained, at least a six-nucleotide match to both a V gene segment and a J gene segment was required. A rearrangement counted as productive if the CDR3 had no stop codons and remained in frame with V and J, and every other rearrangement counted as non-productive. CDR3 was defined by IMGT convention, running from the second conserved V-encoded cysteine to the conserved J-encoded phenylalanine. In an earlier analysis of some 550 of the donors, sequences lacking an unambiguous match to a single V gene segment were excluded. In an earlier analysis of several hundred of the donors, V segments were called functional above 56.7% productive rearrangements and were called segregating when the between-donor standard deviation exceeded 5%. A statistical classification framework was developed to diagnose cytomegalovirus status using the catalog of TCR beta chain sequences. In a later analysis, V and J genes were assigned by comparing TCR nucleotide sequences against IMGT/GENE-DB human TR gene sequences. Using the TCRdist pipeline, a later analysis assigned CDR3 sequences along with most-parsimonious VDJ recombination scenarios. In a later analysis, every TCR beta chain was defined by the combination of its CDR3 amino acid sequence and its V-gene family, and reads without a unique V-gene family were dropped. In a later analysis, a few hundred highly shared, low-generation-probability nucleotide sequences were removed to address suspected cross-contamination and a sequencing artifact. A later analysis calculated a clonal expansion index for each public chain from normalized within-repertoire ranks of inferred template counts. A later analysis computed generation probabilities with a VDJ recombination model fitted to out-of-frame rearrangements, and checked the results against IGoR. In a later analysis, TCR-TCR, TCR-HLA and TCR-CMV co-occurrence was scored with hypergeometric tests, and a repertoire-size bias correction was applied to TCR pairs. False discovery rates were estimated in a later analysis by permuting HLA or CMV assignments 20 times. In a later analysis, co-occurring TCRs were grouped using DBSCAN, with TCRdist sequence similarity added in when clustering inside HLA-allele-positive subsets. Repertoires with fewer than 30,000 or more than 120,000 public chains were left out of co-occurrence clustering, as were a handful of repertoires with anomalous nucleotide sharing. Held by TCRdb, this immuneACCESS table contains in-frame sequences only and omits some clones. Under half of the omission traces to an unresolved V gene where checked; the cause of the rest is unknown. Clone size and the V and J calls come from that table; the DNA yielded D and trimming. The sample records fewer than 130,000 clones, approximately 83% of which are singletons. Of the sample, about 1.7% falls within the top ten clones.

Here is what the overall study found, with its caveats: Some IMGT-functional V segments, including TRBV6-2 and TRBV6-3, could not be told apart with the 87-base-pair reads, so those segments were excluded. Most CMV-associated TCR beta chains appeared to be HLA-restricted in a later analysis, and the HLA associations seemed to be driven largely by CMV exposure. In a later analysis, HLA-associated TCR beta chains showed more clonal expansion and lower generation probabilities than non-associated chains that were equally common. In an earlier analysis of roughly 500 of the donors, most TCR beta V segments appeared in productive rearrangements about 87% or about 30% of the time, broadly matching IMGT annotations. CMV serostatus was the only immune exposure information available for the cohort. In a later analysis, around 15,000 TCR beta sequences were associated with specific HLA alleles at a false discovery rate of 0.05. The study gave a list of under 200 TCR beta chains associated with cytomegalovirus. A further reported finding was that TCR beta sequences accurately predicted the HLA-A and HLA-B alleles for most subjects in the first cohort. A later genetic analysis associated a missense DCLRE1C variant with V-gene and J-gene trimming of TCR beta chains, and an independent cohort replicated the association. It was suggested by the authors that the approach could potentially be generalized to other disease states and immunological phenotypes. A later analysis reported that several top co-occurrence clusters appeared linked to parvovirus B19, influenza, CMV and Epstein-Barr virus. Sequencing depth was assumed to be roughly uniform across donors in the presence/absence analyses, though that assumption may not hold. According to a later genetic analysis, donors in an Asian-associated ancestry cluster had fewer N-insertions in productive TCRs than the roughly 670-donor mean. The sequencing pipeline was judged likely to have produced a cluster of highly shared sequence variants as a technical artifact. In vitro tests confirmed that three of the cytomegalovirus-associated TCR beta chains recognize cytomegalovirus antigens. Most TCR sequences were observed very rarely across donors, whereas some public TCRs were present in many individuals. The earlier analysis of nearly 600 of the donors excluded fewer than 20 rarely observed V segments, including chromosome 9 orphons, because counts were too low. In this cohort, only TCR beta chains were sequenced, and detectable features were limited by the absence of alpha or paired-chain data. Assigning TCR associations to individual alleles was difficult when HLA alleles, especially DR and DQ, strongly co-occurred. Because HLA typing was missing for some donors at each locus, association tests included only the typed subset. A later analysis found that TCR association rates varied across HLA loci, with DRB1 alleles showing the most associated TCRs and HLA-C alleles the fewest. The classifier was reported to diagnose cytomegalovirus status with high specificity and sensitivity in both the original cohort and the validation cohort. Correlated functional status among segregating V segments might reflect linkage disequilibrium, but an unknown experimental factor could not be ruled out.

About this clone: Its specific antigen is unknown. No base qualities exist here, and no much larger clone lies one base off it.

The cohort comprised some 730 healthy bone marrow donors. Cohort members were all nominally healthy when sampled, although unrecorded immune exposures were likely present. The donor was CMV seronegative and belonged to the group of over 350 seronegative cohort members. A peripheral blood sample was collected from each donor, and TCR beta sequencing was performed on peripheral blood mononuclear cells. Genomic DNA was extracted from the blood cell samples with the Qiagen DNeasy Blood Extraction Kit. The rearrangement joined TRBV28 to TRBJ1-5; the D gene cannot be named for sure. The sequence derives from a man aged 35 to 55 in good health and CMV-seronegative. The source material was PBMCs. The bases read TGTGCCAGCAGTATCCGGGAGGGAGGCAATCAGCCCCAGCATTTT. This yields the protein CASSIREGGNQPQHF.